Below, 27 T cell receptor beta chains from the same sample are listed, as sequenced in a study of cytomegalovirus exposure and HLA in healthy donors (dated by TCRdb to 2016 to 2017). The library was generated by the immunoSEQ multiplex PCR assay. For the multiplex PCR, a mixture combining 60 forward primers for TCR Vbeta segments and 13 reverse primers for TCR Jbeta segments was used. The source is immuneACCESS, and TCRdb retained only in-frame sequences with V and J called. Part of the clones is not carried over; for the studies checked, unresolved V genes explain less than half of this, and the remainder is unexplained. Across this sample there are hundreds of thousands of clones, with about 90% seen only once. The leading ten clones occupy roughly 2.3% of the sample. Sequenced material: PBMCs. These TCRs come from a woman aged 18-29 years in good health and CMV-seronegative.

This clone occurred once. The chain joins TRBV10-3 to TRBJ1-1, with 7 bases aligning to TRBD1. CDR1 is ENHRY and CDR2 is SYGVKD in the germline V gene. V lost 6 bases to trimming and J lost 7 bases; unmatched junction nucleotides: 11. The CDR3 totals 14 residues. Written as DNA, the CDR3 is TGTGCCATCAGCCAGGGGGGTGTTATCAATGAAGCTTTCTTT. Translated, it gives CAISQGGVINEAFF.

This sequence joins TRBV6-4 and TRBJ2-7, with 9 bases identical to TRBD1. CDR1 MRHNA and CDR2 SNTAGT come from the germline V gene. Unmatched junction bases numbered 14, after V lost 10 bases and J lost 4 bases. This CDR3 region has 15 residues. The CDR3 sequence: CANLRGRQGEYEQYF. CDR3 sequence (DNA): TGTGCCAACCTAAGGGGGAGACAGGGGGAATACGAGCAGTACTTC.

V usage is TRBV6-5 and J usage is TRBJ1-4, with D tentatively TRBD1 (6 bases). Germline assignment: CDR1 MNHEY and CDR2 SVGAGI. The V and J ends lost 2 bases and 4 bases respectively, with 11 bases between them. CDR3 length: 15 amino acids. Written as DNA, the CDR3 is TGTGCCAGCAGTTACGGGGGGGCGGGTAATGAAAAACTGTTTTTT. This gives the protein CASSYGGAGNEKLFF.

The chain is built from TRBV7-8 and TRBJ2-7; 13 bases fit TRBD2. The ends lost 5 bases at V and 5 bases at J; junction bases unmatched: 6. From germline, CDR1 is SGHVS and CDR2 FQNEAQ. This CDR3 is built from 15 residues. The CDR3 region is CASSTRLAGGNEQYF. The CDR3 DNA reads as TGTGCCAGCAGCACCAGACTAGCGGGGGGAAACGAGCAGTACTTC.

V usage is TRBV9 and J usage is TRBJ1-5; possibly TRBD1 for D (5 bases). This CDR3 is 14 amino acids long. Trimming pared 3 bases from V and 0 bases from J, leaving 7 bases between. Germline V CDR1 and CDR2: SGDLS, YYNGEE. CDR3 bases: TGTGCCAGCAGCGCAGGGTATAGCAATCAGCCCCAGCATTTT. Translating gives CASSAGYSNQPQHF.

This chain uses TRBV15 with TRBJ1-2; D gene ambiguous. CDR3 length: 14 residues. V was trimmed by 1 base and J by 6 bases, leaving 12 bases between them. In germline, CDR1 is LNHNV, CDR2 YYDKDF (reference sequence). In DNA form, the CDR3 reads TGTGCCACCAGCAGAGGTATGGGCCTCGATGGCTACACCTTC. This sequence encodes CATSRGMGLDGYTF. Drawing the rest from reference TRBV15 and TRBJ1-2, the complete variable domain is DAMVIQNPRYQVTQFGKPVTLSCSQTLNHNVMYWYQQKSSQAPKLLFHYYDKDFNNEADTPDNFQSRRPNTSFCFLDIRSPGLGDTAMYLCATSRGMGLDGYTFGSGTRLTVV.

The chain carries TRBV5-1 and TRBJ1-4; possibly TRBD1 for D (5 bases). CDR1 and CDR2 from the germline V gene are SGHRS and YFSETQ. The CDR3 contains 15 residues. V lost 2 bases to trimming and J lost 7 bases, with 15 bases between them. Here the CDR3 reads CASSLDSLGGEKLFF. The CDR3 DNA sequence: TGCGCCAGCAGCTTAGACAGTCTCGGGGGTGAAAAACTGTTTTTT. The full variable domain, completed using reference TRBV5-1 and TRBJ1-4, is KAGVTQTPRYLIKTRGQQVTLSCSPISGHRSVSWYQQTPGQGLQFLFEYFSETQRNKGNFPGRFSGRQFSNSRSEMNVSTLELGDSALYLCASSLDSLGGEKLFFGSGTQLSVL.

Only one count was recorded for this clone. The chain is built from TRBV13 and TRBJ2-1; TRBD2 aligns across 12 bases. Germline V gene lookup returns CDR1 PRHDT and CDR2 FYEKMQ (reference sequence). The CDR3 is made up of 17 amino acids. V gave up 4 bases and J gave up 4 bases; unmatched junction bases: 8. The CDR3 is CASSSAWGTSGYNEQFF. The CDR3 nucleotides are TGTGCCAGCAGCTCCGCTTGGGGGACTAGCGGGTACAATGAGCAGTTCTTC.

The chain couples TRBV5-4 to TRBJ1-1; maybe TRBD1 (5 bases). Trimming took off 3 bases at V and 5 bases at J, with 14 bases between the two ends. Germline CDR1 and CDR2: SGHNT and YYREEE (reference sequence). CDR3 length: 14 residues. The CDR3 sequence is CASSSDPGGTEAFF. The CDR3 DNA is TGTGCCAGCAGCTCGGACCCGGGGGGTACTGAAGCTTTCTTT.

CDR3 sequence reads: CASSLSSKGYSYEQYF. CDR3 bases: TGTGCCAGCAGCTTATCTAGTAAAGGCTACTCCTACGAGCAGTACTTC. V gene TRBV11-2 combines with J gene TRBJ2-7, with D hard to call. Germline V lookup: CDR1 SGHAT, CDR2 FQNNGV. Deletions cut 2 bases from V and 0 bases from J, with 14 bases between. The CDR3 runs to 16 residues.

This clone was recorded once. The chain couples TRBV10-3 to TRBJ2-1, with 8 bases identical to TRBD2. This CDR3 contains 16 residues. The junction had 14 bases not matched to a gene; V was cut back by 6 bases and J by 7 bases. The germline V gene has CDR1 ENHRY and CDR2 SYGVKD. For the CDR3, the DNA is TGTGCCATCAGGGGGGTTAGCGGGACCTCTAGGAATGAGCAGTTCTTC. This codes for CAIRGVSGTSRNEQFF.

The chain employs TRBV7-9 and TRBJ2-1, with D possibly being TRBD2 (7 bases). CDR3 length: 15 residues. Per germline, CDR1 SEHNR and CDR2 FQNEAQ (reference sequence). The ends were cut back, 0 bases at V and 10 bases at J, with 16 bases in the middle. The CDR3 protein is CASSLARMGGGEQFF. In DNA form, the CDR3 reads TGTGCCAGCAGCTTAGCCAGGATGGGAGGGGGGGAGCAGTTCTTC. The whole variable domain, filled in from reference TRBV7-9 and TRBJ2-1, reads DTGVSQNPRHKITKRGQNVTFRCDPISEHNRLYWYRQTLGQGPEFLTYFQNEAQLEKSRLLSDRFSAERPKGSFSTLEIQRTEQGDSAMYLCASSLARMGGGEQFFGPGTRLTVL.

CDR3 coding DNA: TGTGCCAGCTCACCAGAGGGCATTAACTATGGCTACACCTTC. Protein sequence: CASSPEGINYGYTF. The genes are TRBV18 and TRBJ1-2, with D unclear. Trimming pared 2 bases from V and 1 base from J, leaving 8 bases between. The germline V gene encodes CDR1 KGHSH and CDR2 LQKENI. CDR3 length: 14 amino acids. The variable domain in full, with the rest retrieved from reference TRBV18 and TRBJ1-2, is NAGVMQNPRHLVRRRGQEARLRCSPMKGHSHVYWYRQLPEEGLKFMVYLQKENIIDESGMPKERFSAEFPKEGPSILRIQQVVRGDSAAYFCASSPEGINYGYTFGSGTRLTVV.

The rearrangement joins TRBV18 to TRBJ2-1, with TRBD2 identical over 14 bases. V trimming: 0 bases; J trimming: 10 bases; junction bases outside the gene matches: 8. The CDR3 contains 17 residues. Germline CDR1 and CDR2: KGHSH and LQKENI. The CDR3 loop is CASSPPMTSGGAREQFF. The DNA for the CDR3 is TGTGCCAGCTCACCACCCATGACTAGCGGGGGGGCCAGGGAGCAGTTCTTC.

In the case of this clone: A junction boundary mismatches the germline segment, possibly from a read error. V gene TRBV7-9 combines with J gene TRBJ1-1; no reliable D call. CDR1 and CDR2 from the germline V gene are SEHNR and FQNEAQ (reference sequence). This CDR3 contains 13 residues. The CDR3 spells CSSTLAQNTEAFF. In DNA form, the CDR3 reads TGTTCCAGCACCCTCGCACAGAACACTGAAGCTTTCTTT.

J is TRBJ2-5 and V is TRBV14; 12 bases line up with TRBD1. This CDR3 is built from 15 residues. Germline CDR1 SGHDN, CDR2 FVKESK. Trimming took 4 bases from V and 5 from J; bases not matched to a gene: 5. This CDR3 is CASSRGTGGAETQYF. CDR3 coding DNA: TGTGCCAGCAGCCGCGGGACAGGGGGCGCGGAGACCCAGTACTTC.

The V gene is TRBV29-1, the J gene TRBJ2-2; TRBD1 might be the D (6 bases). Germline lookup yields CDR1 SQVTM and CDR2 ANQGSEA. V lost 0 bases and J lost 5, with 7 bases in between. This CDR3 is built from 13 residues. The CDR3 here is CSVEDTGTGELFF. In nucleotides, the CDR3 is TGCAGCGTTGAAGATACAGGGACCGGGGAGCTGTTTTTT.

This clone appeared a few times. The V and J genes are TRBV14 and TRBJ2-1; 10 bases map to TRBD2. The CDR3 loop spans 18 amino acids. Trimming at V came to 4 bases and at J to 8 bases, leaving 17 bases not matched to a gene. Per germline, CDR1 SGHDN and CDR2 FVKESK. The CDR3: CASSPPSRVSSGGDEQFF. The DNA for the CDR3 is TGTGCCAGCAGCCCCCCCTCTCGAGTATCTAGCGGGGGAGATGAGCAGTTCTTC.

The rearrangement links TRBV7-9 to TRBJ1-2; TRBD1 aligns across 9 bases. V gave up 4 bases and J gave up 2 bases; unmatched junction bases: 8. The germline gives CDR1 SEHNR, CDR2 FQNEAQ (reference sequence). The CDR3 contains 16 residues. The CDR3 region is CASSSGDRAENYGYTF. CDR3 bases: TGTGCCAGCAGCTCAGGGGACAGGGCGGAGAACTATGGCTACACCTTC.

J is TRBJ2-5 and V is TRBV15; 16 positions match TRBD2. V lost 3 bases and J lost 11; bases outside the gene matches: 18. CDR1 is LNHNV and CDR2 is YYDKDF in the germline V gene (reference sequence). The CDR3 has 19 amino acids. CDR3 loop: CATSRATGTSGGDWVEQYF. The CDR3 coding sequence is TGTGCCACCAGCAGGGCCACCGGGACTAGCGGGGGGGATTGGGTGGAGCAGTACTTC. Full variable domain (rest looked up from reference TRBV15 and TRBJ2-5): DAMVIQNPRYQVTQFGKPVTLSCSQTLNHNVMYWYQQKSSQAPKLLFHYYDKDFNNEADTPDNFQSRRPNTSFCFLDIRSPGLGDTAMYLCATSRATGTSGGDWVEQYFGPGTRLLVL.

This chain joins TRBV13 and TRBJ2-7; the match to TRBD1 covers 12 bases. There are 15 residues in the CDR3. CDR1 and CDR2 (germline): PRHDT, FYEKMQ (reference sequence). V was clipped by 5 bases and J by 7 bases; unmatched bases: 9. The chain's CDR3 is CASSRPGQGAREQYF. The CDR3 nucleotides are TGTGCCAGCAGCCGACCGGGACAGGGGGCTCGAGAGCAGTACTTC.

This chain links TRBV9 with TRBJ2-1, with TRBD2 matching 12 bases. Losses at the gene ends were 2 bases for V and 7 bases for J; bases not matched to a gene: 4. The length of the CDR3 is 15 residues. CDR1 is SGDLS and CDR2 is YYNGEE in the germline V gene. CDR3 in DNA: TGTGCCAGCAGCGTCGGACTAGCGGGGCTGAATGAGCAGTTCTTC. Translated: CASSVGLAGLNEQFF.

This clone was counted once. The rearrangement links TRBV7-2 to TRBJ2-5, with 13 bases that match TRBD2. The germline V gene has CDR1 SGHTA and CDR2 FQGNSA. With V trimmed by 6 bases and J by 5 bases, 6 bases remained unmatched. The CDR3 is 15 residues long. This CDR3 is CASSSGLAGWETQYF. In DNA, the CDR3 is TGTGCCAGCAGTTCGGGACTAGCGGGGTGGGAGACCCAGTACTTC.

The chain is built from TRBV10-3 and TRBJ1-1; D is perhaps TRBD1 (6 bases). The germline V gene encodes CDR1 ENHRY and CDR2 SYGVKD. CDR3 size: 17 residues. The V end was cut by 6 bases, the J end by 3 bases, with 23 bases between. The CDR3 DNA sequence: TGTGCCATCAGCCTCTTAGCTACAGGGAACGGGGACACTGAAGCTTTCTTT. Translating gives CAISLLATGNGDTEAFF.

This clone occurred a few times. CDR3: CSIGTGNTEAFF. DNA of the CDR3: TGCAGCATTGGGACAGGGAACACTGAAGCTTTCTTT. V gene TRBV29-1 combines with J gene TRBJ1-1; TRBD1 aligns across 8 bases. This CDR3 comprises 12 residues. With V trimmed by 8 bases and J by 1 base, 3 bases remained unmatched. CDR1 and CDR2 from the germline V gene are SQVTM and ANQGSEA. The full variable domain, rest sourced from reference TRBV29-1 and TRBJ1-1, is SAVISQKPSRDICQRGTSLTIQCQVDSQVTMMFWYRQQPGQSLTLIATANQGSEATYESGFVIDKFPISRPNLTFSTLTVSNMSPEDSSIYLCSIGTGNTEAFFGQGTRLTVV.

The CDR3 loop is CASSAGGLDYGYTF. CDR3 DNA sequence: TGTGCCAGCAGCGCAGGGGGCCTAGACTATGGCTACACCTTC. V and J are TRBV6-1 and TRBJ1-2, with 8 bases matching TRBD1. The germline V gene has CDR1 MNHNS and CDR2 SASEGT. V lost 6 bases to trimming and J lost 3 bases; unmatched junction nucleotides: 6. This CDR3 is built from 14 residues.

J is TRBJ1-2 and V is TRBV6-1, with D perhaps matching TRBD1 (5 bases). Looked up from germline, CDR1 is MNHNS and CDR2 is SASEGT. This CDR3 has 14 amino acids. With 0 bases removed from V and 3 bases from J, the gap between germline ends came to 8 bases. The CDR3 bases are TGTGCCAGCAGTGAAGCTGGGGGGGACTATGGCTACACCTTC. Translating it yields CASSEAGGDYGYTF.